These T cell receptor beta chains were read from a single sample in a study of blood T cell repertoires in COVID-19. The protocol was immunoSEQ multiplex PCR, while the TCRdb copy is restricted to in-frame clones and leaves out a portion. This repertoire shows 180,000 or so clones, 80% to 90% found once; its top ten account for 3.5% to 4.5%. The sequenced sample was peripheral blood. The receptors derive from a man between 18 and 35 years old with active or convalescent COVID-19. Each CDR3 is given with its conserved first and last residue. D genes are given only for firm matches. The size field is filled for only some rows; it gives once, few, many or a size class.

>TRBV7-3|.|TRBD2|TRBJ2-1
CASSPSGSSYNEQFF
TGTGCCAGCAGCCCCAGCGGGAGCTCCTACAATGAGCAGTTCTTC
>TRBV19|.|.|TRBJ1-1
CASSIEARVMNTEAFF
TGTGCCAGTAGTATAGAGGCCAGGGTGATGAACACTGAAGCTTTCTTT
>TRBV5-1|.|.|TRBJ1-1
CASSYDYTGLNTEAFF
TGCGCCAGCAGCTATGATTATACAGGGTTGAACACTGAAGCTTTCTTT
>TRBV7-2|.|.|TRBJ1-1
CASSKGVGTEAFF
TGTGCCAGCAGTAAAGGGGTGGGGACTGAAGCTTTCTTT
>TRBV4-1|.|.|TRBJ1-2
CASSQVVGGNYGYTF
TGCGCCAGCAGCCAAGTAGTAGGGGGAAACTATGGCTACACCTTC
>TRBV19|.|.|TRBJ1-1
CASSIRAGGTEAFF
TGTGCCAGTAGTATAAGGGCAGGCGGGACTGAAGCTTTCTTT
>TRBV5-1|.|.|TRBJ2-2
CASSLWQGRTGELFF
TGCGCCAGCAGCTTGTGGCAGGGAAGGACCGGGGAGCTGTTTTTT
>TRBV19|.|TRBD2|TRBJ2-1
CASKAPSGPYNEQFF
TGTGCCAGTAAGGCCCCTAGCGGTCCCTACAATGAGCAGTTCTTC
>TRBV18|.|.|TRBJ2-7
CASSPLPSSYEQYF
TGTGCCAGCTCACCACTCCCGAGCTCCTACGAGCAGTACTTC
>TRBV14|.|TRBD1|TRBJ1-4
CASSQKTGVGEKLFF
TGTGCCAGCAGCCAGAAAACAGGGGTCGGCGAAAAACTGTTTTTT
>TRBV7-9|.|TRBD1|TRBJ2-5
CATAFKGTVQETQYF
TGTGCCACTGCGTTCAAAGGGACAGTACAAGAGACCCAGTACTTC
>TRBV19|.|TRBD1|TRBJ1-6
CASSIGTGAHQGALHF
TGTGCCAGTAGTATTGGGACAGGGGCGCATCAAGGGGCCCTCCACTTT
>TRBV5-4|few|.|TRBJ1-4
CASSLGDRPNEKLFF
TGTGCCAGCAGCTTGGGTGACAGGCCTAATGAAAAACTGTTTTTT
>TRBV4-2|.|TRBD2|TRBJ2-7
CASSQVGSGRGGAYEQYF
TGTGCCAGCAGCCAAGTTGGTAGCGGGAGAGGAGGGGCCTACGAGCAGTACTTC
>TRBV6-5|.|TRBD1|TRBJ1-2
CASSYRTGTGSGYTF
TGTGCCAGCAGTTACAGGACCGGGACAGGGAGTGGCTACACCTTC
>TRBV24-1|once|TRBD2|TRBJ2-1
CATSPLAETSYNEQFF
TGTGCCACCAGTCCACTAGCGGAGACCTCCTACAATGAGCAGTTCTTC
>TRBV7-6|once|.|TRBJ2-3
CASSVTSIGFWDTQYF
TGTGCCAGCAGCGTGACTAGTATCGGCTTTTGGGATACGCAGTATTTT
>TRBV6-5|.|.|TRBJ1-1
CASKEGPGTEAFF
TGTGCCAGCAAGGAGGGGCCGGGGACTGAAGCTTTCTTT
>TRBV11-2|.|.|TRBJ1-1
CASSIPQGTEAFF
TGTGCCAGCAGTATTCCTCAGGGGACTGAAGCTTTCTTT
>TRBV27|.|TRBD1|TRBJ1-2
CASRGTGTGLDGYTF
TGTGCCAGCAGAGGAACCGGGACAGGGTTAGATGGCTACACCTTC
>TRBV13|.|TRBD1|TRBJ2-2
CASSLGTVNTGELFF
TGTGCCAGCAGCTTGGGGACAGTAAACACCGGGGAGCTGTTTTTT
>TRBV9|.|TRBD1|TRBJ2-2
CASSSDGTGIRELFF
TGTGCCAGCAGCTCGGACGGGACAGGGATCCGGGAGCTGTTTTTT
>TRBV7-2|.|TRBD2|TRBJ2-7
CASSRGGSEYEQYF
TGTGCCAGCAGTAGGGGCGGGAGTGAGTACGAGCAGTACTTC
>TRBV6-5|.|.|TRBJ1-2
CASSYGLPGESYTF
TGTGCCAGCAGTTACGGTCTACCAGGGGAGAGCTACACCTTC
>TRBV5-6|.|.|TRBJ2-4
CASSPGRGAKNIQYF
TGTGCCAGCAGTCCAGGCCGGGGTGCCAAAAACATTCAGTACTTC
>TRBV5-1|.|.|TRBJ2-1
CASSLEGTSYNEQFF
TGCGCCAGCAGCCTTGAGGGCACATCCTACAATGAGCAGTTCTTC
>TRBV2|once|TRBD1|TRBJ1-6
CASQGQGSKSPLHF
TGTGCCTCACAGGGGCAGGGATCGAAATCACCCCTCCACTTT
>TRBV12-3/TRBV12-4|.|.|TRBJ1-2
CASSRSDNYGYTF
TGTGCCAGCAGTCGAAGCGATAACTATGGCTACACCTTC
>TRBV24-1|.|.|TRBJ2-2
CATSDGGTGELFF
TGTGCCACCAGTGATGGAGGGACCGGGGAGCTGTTTTTT
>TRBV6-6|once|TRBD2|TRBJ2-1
CASSPPLLATNNEQFF
TGTGCCAGCAGTCCCCCCCTACTAGCGACCAACAATGAGCAGTTCTTC
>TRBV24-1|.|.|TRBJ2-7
CATSDRDEQYF
TGTGCCACCAGTGACAGGGACGAGCAGTACTTC
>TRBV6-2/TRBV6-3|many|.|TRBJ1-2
CASSYPSRGIYGYTF
TGTGCCAGCAGTTATCCGTCCAGGGGCATCTATGGCTACACCTTC
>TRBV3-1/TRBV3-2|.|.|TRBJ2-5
CASSQDRTQYF
TGTGCCAGCAGCCAAGACCGGACCCAGTACTTC
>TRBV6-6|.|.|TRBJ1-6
CASSYGENSPLHF
TGTGCCAGCAGTTACGGTGAGAATTCACCCCTCCACTTT
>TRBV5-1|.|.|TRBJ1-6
CASSSNLNRQGPLHF
TGCGCCAGCAGCTCCAACCTGAACAGGCAAGGGCCCCTCCACTTT
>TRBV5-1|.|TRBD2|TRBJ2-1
CASSWTSYEQFF
TGCGCCAGCAGCTGGACTAGCTATGAGCAGTTCTTC
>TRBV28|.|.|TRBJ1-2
CASSRAGGYGYTF
TGTGCCAGCAGTAGGGCTGGAGGCTATGGCTACACCTTC
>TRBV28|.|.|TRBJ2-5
CASSFLTTRETQYF
TGTGCCAGCAGTTTCTTGACTACTAGGGAGACCCAGTACTTC
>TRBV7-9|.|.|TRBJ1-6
CASSFTGTNNSPLHF
TGTGCCAGCAGCTTTACAGGGACGAACAATTCACCCCTCCACTTT